This T cell receptor beta chain was recovered during a study of long-term antiretroviral therapy in people with HIV. The assay, immunoSEQ v3.0, was run at survey level. TCRdb's copy holds only in-frame clones and misses some; the assay was immunoSEQ multiplex PCR. The sample contains 35,000 to 45,000 clones, approximately 80% of which appear only once. The CDR3 has 15 amino acids. CDR1 is KGHSH and CDR2 is LQKENI in the germline V gene. The V end lost 6 bases, the J end lost 0 bases, and 11 bases lay between the germline ends. The sample was unsorted PBMCs, taken 3.4 years after starting antiretroviral therapy. This chain connects TRBV18 to TRBJ1-4; D is uncertain. The sequence was obtained from a man aged 30 to 39 with HIV. Here the CDR3 reads CASSLTHSTNEKLFF. CDR3 nucleotide sequence: TGTGCCAGCTCCCTGACCCATTCAACTAATGAAAAACTGTTTTTT.